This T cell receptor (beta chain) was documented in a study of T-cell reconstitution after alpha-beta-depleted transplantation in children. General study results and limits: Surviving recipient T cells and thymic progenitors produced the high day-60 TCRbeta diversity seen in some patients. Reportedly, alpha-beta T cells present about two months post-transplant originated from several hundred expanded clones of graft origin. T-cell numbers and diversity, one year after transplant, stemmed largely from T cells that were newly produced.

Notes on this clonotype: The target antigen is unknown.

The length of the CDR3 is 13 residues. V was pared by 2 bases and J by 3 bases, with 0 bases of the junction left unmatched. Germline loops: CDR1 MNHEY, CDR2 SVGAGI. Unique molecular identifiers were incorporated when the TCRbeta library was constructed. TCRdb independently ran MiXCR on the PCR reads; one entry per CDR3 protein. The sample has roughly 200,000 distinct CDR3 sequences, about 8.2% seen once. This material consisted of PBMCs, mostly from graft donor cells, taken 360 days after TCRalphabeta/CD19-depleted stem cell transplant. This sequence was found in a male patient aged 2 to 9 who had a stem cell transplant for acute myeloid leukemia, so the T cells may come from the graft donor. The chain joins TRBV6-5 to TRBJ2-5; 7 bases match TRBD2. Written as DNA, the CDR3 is TGTGCCAGCAGTTACGGGAGGGAAGAGACCCAGTACTTC. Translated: CASSYGREETQYF.